This T cell receptor beta chain was identified in a study of blood T cell repertoires in COVID-19. Study details: Samples of COVID-19 (acute and convalescent) were obtained from the United States, Italy and Spain. The cDNA or gDNA used as material had been derived from T cells, B-cell-depleted T cells, or PBMCs.

The table lists this clone with a few counts. Germline V gene lookup returns CDR1 SEHNR and CDR2 FQNEAQ (reference sequence). V gave up 5 bases and J gave up 4 bases; unmatched junction bases: 6. The CDR3 loop spans 15 amino acids. Per the study methods: Reference gene primer amplification gave estimated nucleated cell counts. Profiling relied on immunoSEQ multiplex PCR, and the TCRdb table lists in-frame clones only, not all of them. D and trimming come from the DNA, and the V and J calls and clone size come from that table. The sample gives some 200,000 clones, 75% to 85% of which show up once; 1.3% is in the top ten. While infection was still active, Seattle patients were enrolled and then followed longitudinally.

Sequenced sample: peripheral blood. This TCR derives from a woman aged 25-40 years with COVID-19, enrolled during active disease. The gene calls are TRBV7-9 and TRBJ2-3; 10 nucleotides line up with TRBD2. CDR3 nucleotide sequence: TGTGCCAGCAGCCTAGGACTAGCGGTGGCAGATACGCAGTATTTT. Protein: CASSLGLAVADTQYF.